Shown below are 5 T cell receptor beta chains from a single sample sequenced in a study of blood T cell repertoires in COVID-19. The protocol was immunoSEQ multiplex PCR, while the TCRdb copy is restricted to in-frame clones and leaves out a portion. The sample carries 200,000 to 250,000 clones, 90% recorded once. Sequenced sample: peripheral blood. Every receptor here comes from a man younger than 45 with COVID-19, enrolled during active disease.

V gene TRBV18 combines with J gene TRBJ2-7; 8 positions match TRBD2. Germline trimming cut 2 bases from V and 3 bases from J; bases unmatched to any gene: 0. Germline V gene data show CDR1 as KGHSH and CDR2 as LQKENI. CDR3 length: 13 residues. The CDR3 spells CASSPAGGYEQYF. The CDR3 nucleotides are TGTGCCAGCTCACCAGCGGGAGGCTACGAGCAGTACTTC.

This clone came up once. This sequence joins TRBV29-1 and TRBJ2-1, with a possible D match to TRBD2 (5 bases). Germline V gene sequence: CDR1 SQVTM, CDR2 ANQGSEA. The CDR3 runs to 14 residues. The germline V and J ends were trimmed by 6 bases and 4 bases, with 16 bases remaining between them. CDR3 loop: CSVAIVRGYNEQFF. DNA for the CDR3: TGCAGCGTGGCCATCGTACGGGGATACAATGAGCAGTTCTTC.

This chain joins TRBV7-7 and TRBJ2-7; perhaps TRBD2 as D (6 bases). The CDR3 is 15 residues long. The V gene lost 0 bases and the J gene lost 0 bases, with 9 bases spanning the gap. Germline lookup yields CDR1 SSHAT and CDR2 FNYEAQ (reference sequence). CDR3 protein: CASSLAAGSSYEQYF. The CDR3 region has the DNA TGTGCCAGCAGCTTAGCGGCCGGGAGCTCCTACGAGCAGTACTTC.

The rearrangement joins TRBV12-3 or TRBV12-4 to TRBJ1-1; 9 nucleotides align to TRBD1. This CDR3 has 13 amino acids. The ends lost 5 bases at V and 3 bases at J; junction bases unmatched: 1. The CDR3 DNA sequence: TGTGCCAGCAGTGGGGACAGGGACACTGAAGCTTTCTTT. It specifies CASSGDRDTEAFF.

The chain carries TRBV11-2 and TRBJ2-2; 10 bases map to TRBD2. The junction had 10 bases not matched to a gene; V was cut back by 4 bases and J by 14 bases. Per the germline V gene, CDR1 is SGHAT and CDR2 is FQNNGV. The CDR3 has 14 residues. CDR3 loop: CASSSGLANQILFF. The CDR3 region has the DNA TGTGCCAGCAGCTCGGGACTAGCGAACCAGATACTGTTTTTT.